This passage covers 26 T cell receptor beta chains from one sample sequenced in a study of T cell clones after liver transplantation. Data came from immunoSEQ multiplex PCR; TCRdb stores just in-frame clones and leaves some out. The sample yields around 75,000 clones, 80% to 85% seen once. This sample comprised CD4+ T cells from blood, obtained about 50 months after liver transplant. The source is a human patient who received a liver transplant. The graft donor may have given rise to some T cells.

This clone has just one count. V gene TRBV30 combines with J gene TRBJ2-1, with D unresolved. The CDR3 sequence is 11 residues long. CDR1 is GTSNPN, CDR2 SVGIG, per germline (reference sequence). Trimming took 2 bases from V and 6 from J, leaving 5 bases between them. In DNA form, the CDR3 reads TGTGCCTGGAGTAAAATCAATGAGCAGTTCTTC. Protein product: CAWSKINEQFF.

This clone was observed once. The chain uses TRBV5-6 and TRBJ1-4; D is unclear. Germline V lookup: CDR1 SGHDT, CDR2 YYEEEE. The germline V and J ends were trimmed by 4 bases and 2 bases, with 9 bases remaining between them. The CDR3 has 14 residues. CDR3 nucleotide sequence: TGTGCCAGCAGCCTCGGAGCGACTAATGAAAAACTGTTTTTT. Translation: CASSLGATNEKLFF. The variable domain in full, completed from reference TRBV5-6 and TRBJ1-4, reads DAGVTQSPTHLIKTRGQQVTLRCSPKSGHDTVSWYQQALGQGPQFIFQYYEEEERQRGNFPDRFSGHQFPNYSSELNVNALLLGDSALYLCASSLGATNEKLFFGSGTQLSVL.

In its sample, this clone was seen once. This rearrangement joins TRBV7-2 to TRBJ2-1; D assignment may be TRBD1 or TRBD2 (5 bases each). Per the germline V gene, CDR1 is SGHTA and CDR2 is FQGNSA. This CDR3 has 14 amino acids. Deletions cut 7 bases from V and 8 bases from J, with 18 bases between. CDR3 sequence reads: CASTRGRGVDEQFF. CDR3 DNA: TGTGCCAGCACGAGGGGTAGGGGAGTAGATGAGCAGTTCTTC.

The chain couples TRBV28 to TRBJ1-2; maybe TRBD1 (6 bases). This CDR3 comprises 13 residues. From germline, CDR1 is MDHEN and CDR2 SYDVKM. V lost 3 bases to trimming and J lost 5 bases, with 10 bases between them. Here the CDR3 DNA reads TGTGCCAGCAGTTTCGGCGGGACATATGGCTACACCTTC. Its protein product is CASSFGGTYGYTF.

The chain joins TRBV11-2 to TRBJ2-5; no clear D gene. Looked up from germline, CDR1 is SGHAT and CDR2 is FQNNGV. The V end was cut by 2 bases, the J end by 12 bases, with 10 bases between. The CDR3 extends over 11 amino acids. This CDR3 reads CASSLSGPEYF. The CDR3 coding sequence is TGTGCCAGCAGCTTATCTGGCCCGGAGTACTTC.

This clone appeared a single time. The J gene is TRBJ2-5, the V gene TRBV6-1; no reliable D call. CDR3 length: 12 amino acids. V lost 4 bases and J 5 bases, leaving 8 bases between the germline ends. Germline V gene lookup returns CDR1 MNHNS and CDR2 SASEGT. CDR3 sequence reads: CASSVDRETQYF. The CDR3 coding sequence is TGTGCCAGCAGTGTAGACCGGGAGACCCAGTACTTC.

The rearrangement uses TRBV29-1 and TRBJ1-2, with TRBD1 matching 9 bases. CDR1 SQVTM and CDR2 ANQGSEA come from the germline V gene. CDR3 length equals 13 residues. V shed 3 bases, J shed 8 bases, and the junction held 7 bases outside the gene matches. The CDR3 protein is CSVEGQGLGGYTF. In DNA, the CDR3 is TGCAGCGTTGAGGGACAGGGTCTAGGAGGCTACACCTTC.

This clone was detected a few times. J is TRBJ2-7 and V is TRBV5-1; no definite D call. CDR1 SGHRS and CDR2 YFSETQ come from the germline V gene. This CDR3 comprises 14 residues. Trimming cost V 3 bases and J 3 bases, with 13 bases left between them. CDR3 protein: CASSSSGSSYEQYF. CDR3 in DNA: TGCGCCAGCAGCTCCAGTGGTAGTAGCTACGAGCAGTACTTC.

This clone has just a few counts. The V call is TRBV5-1, the J call TRBJ2-7; D is possibly TRBD2 (5 bases). CDR3 length: 12 amino acids. The ends were cut back, 3 bases at V and 3 bases at J, with 7 bases in the middle. CDR1 and CDR2 from the germline V gene are SGHRS and YFSETQ. CDR3 amino acids: CASSSDYYEQYF. As DNA, the CDR3 is TGCGCCAGCAGCTCCGACTACTACGAGCAGTACTTC.

The chain employs TRBV9 and TRBJ2-5; maybe TRBD1 (5 bases). The CDR3 runs to 15 residues. CDR1 and CDR2 from the germline V gene are SGDLS and YYNGEE. The ends were cut back, 0 bases at V and 0 bases at J, with 9 bases in the middle. The CDR3 DNA sequence: TGTGCCAGCAGCGTAGGCAGGGCCTACCAAGAGACCCAGTACTTC. It codes for CASSVGRAYQETQYF.

The V call is TRBV4-3, the J call TRBJ1-5; D remains ambiguous. V lost 0 bases to trimming and J lost 4 bases, with 4 bases between them. Germline-derived CDR1 and CDR2 are LGHNA and YSLEER. The CDR3 sequence is 13 residues long. The CDR3 sequence is CASSQESNQPQHF. The CDR3 DNA is TGCGCCAGCAGCCAAGAGAGTAATCAGCCCCAGCATTTT.

The V call is TRBV7-2, the J call TRBJ2-7, with 9 bases aligning to TRBD2. The CDR3 is 15 amino acids. Looked up from germline, CDR1 is SGHTA and CDR2 is FQGNSA. The V segment lost 2 bases and the J segment 5 bases; nucleotides outside the gene matches: 7. The CDR3 is CASSLSGLARNEQYF. Here the CDR3 DNA reads TGTGCCAGCAGCTTATCGGGACTAGCAAGGAACGAGCAGTACTTC.

The V gene is TRBV28, the J gene TRBJ1-2; D is unclear. The V end lost 5 bases, the J end lost 8 bases, and 12 bases lay between the germline ends. The CDR3 consists of 12 residues. Per germline, CDR1 MDHEN and CDR2 SYDVKM. The CDR3 region is CASSQTTRGYTF. The DNA for the CDR3 is TGTGCCAGCAGTCAAACGACACGGGGCTACACCTTC.

J is TRBJ1-4 and V is TRBV5-1, with TRBD1 matching 8 bases. The length of the CDR3 is 15 residues. V lost 4 bases to trimming and J lost 3 bases; unmatched junction nucleotides: 5. Per germline, CDR1 SGHRS and CDR2 YFSETQ. CDR3 region: CASSTGQGPNEKLFF. CDR3 DNA: TGCGCCAGCAGCACCGGACAGGGCCCTAATGAAAAACTGTTTTTT.

This chain uses TRBV5-4 with TRBJ2-5; tentatively, D is TRBD2 (7 bases). From germline, CDR1 is SGHNT and CDR2 YYREEE (reference sequence). The CDR3 is 15 amino acids. V dropped 0 bases and J dropped 5 bases, with 14 bases sitting between them. CDR3 protein: CASSLEAGRGETQYF. DNA of the CDR3: TGTGCCAGCAGCTTGGAGGCAGGGAGGGGGGAGACCCAGTACTTC.

The V call is TRBV9, the J call TRBJ2-5, with 8 nucleotides matching TRBD2. CDR3 size: 15 residues. CDR1 is SGDLS and CDR2 is YYNGEE in the germline V gene. The V and J ends lost 0 bases and 3 bases, in that order; junction bases with no gene match: 4. CDR3 nucleotide sequence: TGTGCCAGCAGCGTAGGCGGGGGGACCGAAGAGACCCAGTACTTC. Its translation is CASSVGGGTEETQYF.

The V gene is TRBV6-4, the J gene TRBJ1-5, with D perhaps TRBD1 (5 bases). CDR1 is MRHNA, CDR2 SNTAGT, per germline. V was pared by 3 bases and J by 3 bases, with 12 bases between. This CDR3 region has 15 residues. The CDR3 bases are TGTGCCAGCAGTGAGGGGGGGGGTTTCAATCAGCCCCAGCATTTT. Translation: CASSEGGGFNQPQHF.

The chain has TRBV4-1 and TRBJ2-3, with 10 bases matching TRBD2. There are 16 residues in the CDR3. Germline V gene sequence: CDR1 MGHRA, CDR2 YSYEKL. V shed 2 bases and J 0 bases; nucleotides not matched to a gene: 2. The CDR3 DNA is TGCGCCAGCAGCCAACCACTAGCGGGGAGCACAGATACGCAGTATTTT. Its protein product is CASSQPLAGSTDTQYF.

The chain carries TRBV5-4 and TRBJ1-2, with a tentative D call TRBD1 (6 bases). V was cut by 0 bases and J by 4 bases, with 13 bases left in between. The CDR3 sequence is 15 residues long. Germline CDR1 reads SGHNT; CDR2 reads YYREEE (reference sequence). The DNA of the CDR3 is TGTGCCAGCAGCTTGGTGGGCAGGGGTATCTATGGCTACACCTTC. Its translation is CASSLVGRGIYGYTF. Drawing the rest from reference TRBV5-4 and TRBJ1-2, the complete variable domain is ETGVTQSPTHLIKTRGQQVTLRCSSQSGHNTVSWYQQALGQGPQFIFQYYREEENGRGNFPPRFSGLQFPNYSSELNVNALELDDSALYLCASSLVGRGIYGYTFGSGTRLTVV.

This clone has just a few counts. The V and J genes are TRBV11-2 and TRBJ1-2; TRBD1 aligns across 11 bases. The V and J ends lost 5 bases and 6 bases, in that order; junction bases with no gene match: 8. The CDR3 has 15 amino acids. Germline CDR1 is SGHAT and CDR2 is FQNNGV. The CDR3: CASSLGTGGMDGYTF. The CDR3 DNA reads TGTGCCAGCAGCCTAGGGACAGGGGGGATGGATGGCTACACCTTC.

CDR3 amino acids: CASSSSSTSANEQFF. CDR3 coding DNA: TGTGCCAGCAGCTCCTCTTCGACTAGCGCCAATGAGCAGTTCTTC. The chain links TRBV7-3 to TRBJ2-1; TRBD2 matches 8 bases. CDR1 SGHTA and CDR2 FQGTGA come from the germline V gene. The CDR3 spans 15 residues. With V trimmed by 4 bases and J by 6 bases, 8 bases remained unmatched. Filled out from reference TRBV7-3 and TRBJ2-1, the complete variable domain reads GAGVSQTPSNKVTEKGKYVELRCDPISGHTALYWYRQSLGQGPEFLIYFQGTGAADDSGLPNDRFFAVRPEGSVSTLKIQRTERGDSAVYLCASSSSSTSANEQFFGPGTRLTVL.

The V gene is TRBV28, the J gene TRBJ1-5; no clear D gene. This CDR3 region has 14 residues. Germline V gene lookup returns CDR1 MDHEN and CDR2 SYDVKM. Trimming stripped 7 bases from V and 2 bases from J, with 12 bases between. The DNA of the CDR3 is TGTGCCAGCACCTACGCCTCGGGCAATCAGCCCCAGCATTTT. It is translated as CASTYASGNQPQHF.

This clone was seen only once. J is TRBJ1-5 and V is TRBV19; 8 bases map to TRBD1. From germline, CDR1 is LNHDA and CDR2 SQIVND (reference sequence). The CDR3 spans 19 residues. V lost 7 bases, J lost 0 bases, and 17 bases stayed unmatched. CDR3 region: CASNLRSGDRQYSNQPQHF. The CDR3, as DNA: TGTGCCAGTAACCTTAGGAGCGGGGACAGGCAATATAGCAATCAGCCCCAGCATTTT.

This chain connects TRBV7-9 to TRBJ2-7, with TRBD2 identical over 9 bases. Trimming removed 2 bases from V and 6 bases from J; junction bases left unmatched: 11. From germline, CDR1 is SEHNR and CDR2 FQNEAQ (reference sequence). The CDR3 is 16 amino acids. CDR3 protein: CASSLTGLASESEQYF. The CDR3, as DNA: TGTGCCAGCAGCTTAACGGGACTAGCTTCTGAGTCCGAGCAGTACTTC.

This clone was detected once. This same CDR3 is encoded by further DNA sequences in the sample. V and J are TRBV7-2 and TRBJ1-1; no clear D. Germline assignment: CDR1 SGHTA and CDR2 FQGNSA. This CDR3 has 13 residues. The V end lost 3 bases, the J end lost 1 base, and 6 bases lay between the germline ends. The CDR3 nucleotides are TGTGCCAGCAGCTTGAGGCAGAACACTGAAGCTTTCTTT. It yields the protein CASSLRQNTEAFF. The full variable domain, its missing parts supplied by reference TRBV7-2 and TRBJ1-1, is GAGVSQSPSNKVTEKGKDVELRCDPISGHTALYWYRQSLGQGLEFLIYFQGNSAPDKSGLPSDRFSAERTGGSVSTLTIQRTQQEDSAVYLCASSLRQNTEAFFGQGTRLTVV.

This rearrangement joins TRBV7-9 to TRBJ2-3; TRBD2 is a possible D gene (6 bases). Germline V CDR1 and CDR2: SEHNR, FQNEAQ (reference sequence). This CDR3 has 13 amino acids. With 6 bases removed from V and 8 bases from J, the gap between germline ends came to 15 bases. The CDR3 region is CASSSGVWGTQYF. In DNA, the CDR3 is TGTGCCAGCAGTTCGGGGGTTTGGGGTACGCAGTATTTT.